These T cell receptor beta chains were read from a single sample in a study of shared clonotypes between healthy human individuals. Measured with immunoSEQ multiplex PCR; TCRdb has only the in-frame clones, and not every one. There are about 2 million clones in the sample; about 95% occur only once, and 1% to 1.5% lies in the top ten. The sequenced material came from naive CD8+ T cells sorted from blood. These receptor sequences come from a man aged 18 to 29 in good health. Both conserved end residues are part of each CDR3. A D gene is named only where the DNA matches it firmly. The size of a clone is reported for some rows only, either as once, few or many, or as a class for expanded clones.

v_call: TRBV5-6
clone_size: .
d_call: .
j_call: TRBJ2-7
cdr3_nt: TGTGCCAGCAGGACCCAGGGGGGTTGGGGATCCTACGAGCAGTACTTC
cdr3_aa: CASRTQGGWGSYEQYF

v_call: TRBV28
clone_size: .
d_call: .
j_call: TRBJ2-1
cdr3_nt: TGTGCCAGCAGTTTAGGCTTCAATGAGCAGTTCTTC
cdr3_aa: CASSLGFNEQFF

v_call: TRBV7-3
clone_size: .
d_call: .
j_call: TRBJ2-3
cdr3_nt: TGTGCCAGCAGCTGGGGGCAGGGGAGTGGAGATACGCAGTATTTT
cdr3_aa: CASSWGQGSGDTQYF

v_call: TRBV19
clone_size: .
d_call: .
j_call: TRBJ2-7
cdr3_nt: TGTGCCACCCGGGGGGCGGGCTCCTACGAGCAGTACTTC
cdr3_aa: CATRGAGSYEQYF

v_call: TRBV6-5
clone_size: .
d_call: TRBD2
j_call: TRBJ2-2
cdr3_nt: TGTGCCAGCGGACTAGCGGGAGACGCGACCGGGGAGCTGTTTTTT
cdr3_aa: CASGLAGDATGELFF

v_call: TRBV9
clone_size: .
d_call: .
j_call: TRBJ2-6
cdr3_nt: TGTGCCAGCAGCGCCCCTAATGAGGCCAACGTCCTGACTTTC
cdr3_aa: CASSAPNEANVLTF

v_call: TRBV7-9
clone_size: .
d_call: .
j_call: TRBJ2-7
cdr3_nt: TGTGCCAGCAGCTTAGCCCCCGGACACCCGAGCTCCTACGAGCAGTACTTC
cdr3_aa: CASSLAPGHPSSYEQYF

v_call: TRBV7-9
clone_size: .
d_call: .
j_call: TRBJ2-1
cdr3_nt: TGTGCCAGCAGCTTAGAGAGCCAGGGACCCTACAATGAGCAGTTCTTC
cdr3_aa: CASSLESQGPYNEQFF

v_call: TRBV15
clone_size: once
d_call: .
j_call: TRBJ1-1
cdr3_nt: TGTGCCACCAGCAGAGACGAGAACTCCCTGAACACTGAAGCTTTCTTT
cdr3_aa: CATSRDENSLNTEAFF

v_call: TRBV7-9
clone_size: .
d_call: .
j_call: TRBJ1-5
cdr3_nt: TGTGCCAGCAGCCCCACCGATGAGGGGCTGAATCAGCCCCAGCATTTT
cdr3_aa: CASSPTDEGLNQPQHF

v_call: TRBV6-5
clone_size: .
d_call: .
j_call: TRBJ2-3
cdr3_nt: TGTGCCAGCAGTTACTTAAGGAGCACAGATACGCAGTATTTT
cdr3_aa: CASSYLRSTDTQYF

v_call: TRBV5-4
clone_size: once
d_call: TRBD1
j_call: TRBJ1-4
cdr3_nt: TGTGCCAGCAGCTTGGGACAGGGAGAAAAACTGTTTTTT
cdr3_aa: CASSLGQGEKLFF

v_call: TRBV27
clone_size: .
d_call: .
j_call: TRBJ2-7
cdr3_nt: TGTGCCAGCAGTCACCCCCCCCAGGACGAGCACTACGAGCAGTACTTC
cdr3_aa: CASSHPPQDEHYEQYF

v_call: TRBV6-6
clone_size: .
d_call: .
j_call: TRBJ2-7
cdr3_nt: TGTGCCAGCAGTTACGGGGACACCTCCTACGAGCAGTACTTC
cdr3_aa: CASSYGDTSYEQYF

v_call: TRBV9
clone_size: .
d_call: TRBD2
j_call: TRBJ2-3
cdr3_nt: TGTGCCAGCAGCGTAGAAGGACTAGCGGGAGGCAGAACAGATACGCAGTATTTT
cdr3_aa: CASSVEGLAGGRTDTQYF

v_call: TRBV6-5
clone_size: once
d_call: .
j_call: TRBJ1-4
cdr3_nt: TGTGCCAGCAGTTACTCGGGGGAAGTCGAAAAACTGTTTTTT
cdr3_aa: CASSYSGEVEKLFF

v_call: TRBV6-6
clone_size: .
d_call: .
j_call: TRBJ2-7
cdr3_nt: TGTGCCAGCAGTTACAGTATGGCCTACGAGCAGTACTTC
cdr3_aa: CASSYSMAYEQYF

v_call: TRBV27
clone_size: .
d_call: .
j_call: TRBJ2-7
cdr3_nt: TGTGCCAGCAGCCCCACCTGGCAGCCCTACGAGCAGTACTTC
cdr3_aa: CASSPTWQPYEQYF

v_call: TRBV5-6
clone_size: .
d_call: .
j_call: TRBJ1-1
cdr3_nt: TGTGCCAGCAGCTTAGGGGTTACTGAAGCTTTCTTT
cdr3_aa: CASSLGVTEAFF

v_call: TRBV11-2
clone_size: .
d_call: .
j_call: TRBJ1-6
cdr3_nt: TGTGCCAGCAGCTTGACAGGTGTTAGCTCCTATAATTCACCCCTCCACTTT
cdr3_aa: CASSLTGVSSYNSPLHF

v_call: TRBV11-1
clone_size: .
d_call: TRBD1
j_call: TRBJ2-5
cdr3_nt: TGTGCCAGCAGACCACAGGGGGCGCAAGAGACCCAGTACTTC
cdr3_aa: CASRPQGAQETQYF

v_call: TRBV11-3
clone_size: .
d_call: TRBD2
j_call: TRBJ2-5
cdr3_nt: TGTGCCAGCAGCTTAGATAGGACTAGCGGTCCGGAGACCCAGTACTTC
cdr3_aa: CASSLDRTSGPETQYF

v_call: TRBV9
clone_size: .
d_call: TRBD2
j_call: TRBJ2-7
cdr3_nt: TGTGCCAGCAGCGTAGATGCGGCGGGAGGGCATCACGAGCAGTACTTC
cdr3_aa: CASSVDAAGGHHEQYF

v_call: TRBV13
clone_size: .
d_call: TRBD1
j_call: TRBJ1-1
cdr3_nt: TGTGCCAGCTCCCGACAGGGAGCTGAAGCTTTCTTT
cdr3_aa: CASSRQGAEAFF

v_call: TRBV2
clone_size: .
d_call: TRBD2
j_call: TRBJ2-3
cdr3_nt: TGTGCCAGCAGTGGTAGCGGGTTTAGCACAGATACGCAGTATTTT
cdr3_aa: CASSGSGFSTDTQYF

v_call: TRBV15
clone_size: .
d_call: .
j_call: TRBJ2-3
cdr3_nt: TGTGCCACCAGCAGAGTGGCCGGGACTCGCACAGATACGCAGTATTTT
cdr3_aa: CATSRVAGTRTDTQYF

v_call: TRBV9
clone_size: .
d_call: TRBD1
j_call: TRBJ1-1
cdr3_nt: TGTGCCAGCAGCGCCGGGACAGGGGCCGAGTACACTGAAGCTTTCTTT
cdr3_aa: CASSAGTGAEYTEAFF

v_call: TRBV14
clone_size: .
d_call: .
j_call: TRBJ2-7
cdr3_nt: TGTGCCAGCAGCCAAGAGCAGAGGAACTACGAGCAGTACTTC
cdr3_aa: CASSQEQRNYEQYF

v_call: TRBV9
clone_size: .
d_call: .
j_call: TRBJ1-2
cdr3_nt: TGTGCCAGCAGCGCGTGGGTACGCGATGGCTACACCTTC
cdr3_aa: CASSAWVRDGYTF

v_call: TRBV5-6
clone_size: .
d_call: .
j_call: TRBJ2-3
cdr3_nt: TGTGCCAGCAGCGCGGGACACTCCACAGATACGCAGTATTTT
cdr3_aa: CASSAGHSTDTQYF

v_call: TRBV6-5
clone_size: .
d_call: TRBD2
j_call: TRBJ2-7
cdr3_nt: TGTGCCAGCAGTTACTCGCTCGGGACTAAACTCTACGAGCAGTACTTC
cdr3_aa: CASSYSLGTKLYEQYF

v_call: TRBV2
clone_size: .
d_call: TRBD2
j_call: TRBJ2-1
cdr3_nt: TGTGCCAGCAGTGAATCGGGAGCGGGGACCTTGGTTGAGCAGTTCTTC
cdr3_aa: CASSESGAGTLVEQFF

v_call: TRBV15
clone_size: .
d_call: .
j_call: TRBJ2-7
cdr3_nt: TGTGCCACCAGCAGAGGGACTGGTTCCTACGAGCAGTACTTC
cdr3_aa: CATSRGTGSYEQYF

v_call: TRBV5-6
clone_size: .
d_call: TRBD1
j_call: TRBJ2-7
cdr3_nt: TGTGCCAGCAGCTTGGGGGCGACAGGGCCTCCGTACGAGCAGTACTTC
cdr3_aa: CASSLGATGPPYEQYF

v_call: TRBV7-4
clone_size: .
d_call: .
j_call: TRBJ2-7
cdr3_nt: TGTGCCAGCAGCTACGAGCAGTACTTC
cdr3_aa: CASSYEQYF

v_call: TRBV9
clone_size: .
d_call: .
j_call: TRBJ2-7
cdr3_nt: TGTGCCAGCAGCGTAGCAGGGGAGGGGAACGAGCAGTACTTC
cdr3_aa: CASSVAGEGNEQYF

v_call: TRBV10-1
clone_size: .
d_call: TRBD1
j_call: TRBJ1-6
cdr3_nt: TGCGCCAGCAGCTTAGGACAGGATTCACCCCTCCACTTT
cdr3_aa: CASSLGQDSPLHF

v_call: TRBV6-5
clone_size: .
d_call: TRBD2
j_call: TRBJ2-7
cdr3_nt: TGTGCCAGCAGTTACTCGTCGGGAGGGCCAGACGAGCAGTACTTC
cdr3_aa: CASSYSSGGPDEQYF

v_call: TRBV19
clone_size: .
d_call: .
j_call: TRBJ1-5
cdr3_nt: TGTGCCAGTAGTCAAACGGGCCAGCCCCAGCATTTT
cdr3_aa: CASSQTGQPQHF

v_call: TRBV27
clone_size: .
d_call: .
j_call: TRBJ1-2
cdr3_nt: TGTGCCAGCAGTTTACCGACCCCCTATGGCTACACCTTC
cdr3_aa: CASSLPTPYGYTF

v_call: TRBV14
clone_size: .
d_call: TRBD1
j_call: TRBJ1-2
cdr3_nt: TGTGCCAGCAGCCAAGTGGCAGGGGGCGTATATGGCTACACCTTC
cdr3_aa: CASSQVAGGVYGYTF

v_call: TRBV11-2
clone_size: .
d_call: .
j_call: TRBJ2-7
cdr3_nt: TGTGCCAGCAGCTACGACAGGACCTACGAGCAGTACTTC
cdr3_aa: CASSYDRTYEQYF

v_call: TRBV10-2
clone_size: .
d_call: TRBD1
j_call: TRBJ1-2
cdr3_nt: TGCGCCAGCACCCGGGACAGGTCCTATGGCTACACCTTC
cdr3_aa: CASTRDRSYGYTF

v_call: TRBV2
clone_size: .
d_call: .
j_call: TRBJ2-3
cdr3_nt: TGTGCCAGCAGTGCCGGGGATGAGACAGATACGCAGTATTTT
cdr3_aa: CASSAGDETDTQYF

v_call: TRBV6-5
clone_size: .
d_call: .
j_call: TRBJ1-5
cdr3_nt: TGTGCCAGCCGACCAGGGGAAATGTATCAGCCCCAGCATTTT
cdr3_aa: CASRPGEMYQPQHF

v_call: TRBV15
clone_size: .
d_call: .
j_call: TRBJ1-1
cdr3_nt: TGTGCCACCAGCAGAGATATTAGGAACACTGAAGCTTTCTTT
cdr3_aa: CATSRDIRNTEAFF

v_call: TRBV5-1
clone_size: .
d_call: TRBD1
j_call: TRBJ2-7
cdr3_nt: TGCGCCAGCAGCTACTCAGGGGGTCTCTCCTACGAGCAGTACTTC
cdr3_aa: CASSYSGGLSYEQYF

v_call: TRBV28
clone_size: .
d_call: .
j_call: TRBJ2-7
cdr3_nt: TGTGCCAGCGGACAGACCTACGAGCAGTACTTC
cdr3_aa: CASGQTYEQYF

v_call: TRBV27
clone_size: .
d_call: .
j_call: TRBJ2-2
cdr3_nt: TGTGCCAGCAGCCGGGGAGAACGGACCGGGGAGCTGTTTTTT
cdr3_aa: CASSRGERTGELFF

v_call: TRBV7-9
clone_size: .
d_call: .
j_call: TRBJ2-7
cdr3_nt: TGTGCCAGCAGCCCACGGGACTACGAGCAGTACTTC
cdr3_aa: CASSPRDYEQYF

v_call: TRBV4-1
clone_size: .
d_call: .
j_call: TRBJ2-7
cdr3_nt: TGCGCCAGCAGCCTTTCTCCGGACTCCTACGAGCAGTACTTC
cdr3_aa: CASSLSPDSYEQYF

v_call: TRBV5-6
clone_size: .
d_call: .
j_call: TRBJ2-1
cdr3_nt: TGTGCCAGCAGCTTGGGGCAGGAGAGGTACAATGAGCAGTTCTTC
cdr3_aa: CASSLGQERYNEQFF

v_call: TRBV2
clone_size: .
d_call: .
j_call: TRBJ2-1
cdr3_nt: TGTGCCAGCAACCGACTAGGTGGGGGTAATGAGCAGTTCTTC
cdr3_aa: CASNRLGGGNEQFF

v_call: TRBV30
clone_size: .
d_call: TRBD2
j_call: TRBJ2-1
cdr3_nt: TGTGCCTGGAGTGCGGGACTAGCGGACTTTGGGGAGCAGTTCTTC
cdr3_aa: CAWSAGLADFGEQFF

v_call: TRBV5-6
clone_size: .
d_call: .
j_call: TRBJ2-1
cdr3_nt: TGTGCCAGCAGCTTGGGGCTAGGGAATGAGCAGTTCTTC
cdr3_aa: CASSLGLGNEQFF